This passage covers 9 T cell receptor beta chains from one sample sequenced in a study of T cell clones after liver transplantation. Measured with immunoSEQ multiplex PCR; TCRdb has only the in-frame clones, and not every one. The sample contains approximately 70,000 clones, 80% to 85% of which appear only once. The specimen comprised CD4+ T cells from blood, sampled less than 50 months after liver transplant. These receptors were obtained from a human patient who received a liver transplant. Some T cells may be the graft donor's.

The chain employs TRBV4-3 and TRBJ1-1; 8 nucleotides match TRBD1. Trimming cost V 3 bases and J 1 base; bases outside gene matches: 4. The CDR3 covers 15 residues. Per germline, CDR1 LGHNA and CDR2 YSLEER. DNA for the CDR3: TGCGCCAGCAGCCAGCGGACAGGGAAGAACACTGAAGCTTTCTTT. Its protein is CASSQRTGKNTEAFF.

V and J are TRBV19 and TRBJ1-5, with D perhaps TRBD1 (5 bases). This CDR3 contains 14 residues. The germline V gene encodes CDR1 LNHDA and CDR2 SQIVND (reference sequence). The V gene lost 10 bases and the J gene lost 2 bases, with 15 bases spanning the gap. The DNA of the CDR3 is TGTGCCACCAACCTCCGAGGGGGCAATCAGCCCCAGCATTTT. This gives the protein CATNLRGGNQPQHF. Supplemented by reference TRBV19 and TRBJ1-5, the full variable domain reads DGGITQSPKYLFRKEGQNVTLSCEQNLNHDAMYWYRQDPGQGLRLIYYSQIVNDFQKGDIAEGYSVSREKKESFPLTVTSAQKNPTAFYLCATNLRGGNQPQHFGDGTRLSIL.

V gene TRBV6-6 combines with J gene TRBJ2-5; the match to TRBD2 covers 12 bases. CDR3 length equals 16 residues. V lost 6 bases to trimming and J lost 2 bases; unmatched junction nucleotides: 7. Germline CDR1 reads MNHNY; CDR2 reads SVGAGI (reference sequence). The CDR3 DNA is TGTGCCAGCAGACTGACTAGCGGGAGTTATCAAGAGACCCAGTACTTC. Translation gives CASRLTSGSYQETQYF.

The chain joins TRBV28 to TRBJ2-5, with D possibly matching TRBD2 (6 bases). Trimming removed 6 bases from V and 5 bases from J, with 19 bases in between. CDR3 size: 15 residues. Germline V gene sequence: CDR1 MDHEN, CDR2 SYDVKM. The CDR3 loop reads CASSSFIGSGETQYF. In nucleotides, the CDR3 is TGTGCCAGCAGCTCATTTATCGGGAGCGGCGAGACCCAGTACTTC.

The rearrangement links TRBV12-5 to TRBJ2-3; D unclear. There are 13 residues in the CDR3. V lost 5 bases and J lost 4, with 10 bases in between. Germline CDR1 LGHNT, CDR2 FRNRAP. The CDR3: CASGVSGPDTQYF. CDR3 in DNA: TGTGCTAGTGGTGTATCCGGGCCAGATACGCAGTATTTT.

V is TRBV18 and J is TRBJ1-6; perhaps TRBD1 as D (6 bases). Germline assignment: CDR1 KGHSH and CDR2 LQKENI. V was clipped by 0 bases and J by 8 bases, with 11 bases between them. CDR3 length: 15 residues. Here the CDR3 DNA reads TGTGCCAGCTCACCACCGGCAGGGGAATATTCACCCCTCCACTTT. Its translation is CASSPPAGEYSPLHF.

The chain uses TRBV12-5 and TRBJ2-2; D remains unclear. V was cut by 10 bases and J by 4 bases, with 10 bases left in between. This CDR3 has 12 residues. The V gene's germline CDR1 is LGHNT and CDR2 FRNRAP. The CDR3: CATGPSTGELFF. CDR3 coding DNA: TGTGCTACCGGTCCCAGCACCGGGGAGCTGTTTTTT.

This rearrangement joins TRBV7-9 to TRBJ2-2; D is unresolved. CDR3 size: 13 residues. Trimming left V 5 bases short and J 5 bases short, with 9 bases between. CDR1 SEHNR and CDR2 FQNEAQ come from the germline V gene (reference sequence). The CDR3 loop reads CASSPRRTGELFF. CDR3 bases: TGTGCCAGCAGCCCTCGAAGAACCGGGGAGCTGTTTTTT. Based on the CDR3 plus reference TRBV7-9 and TRBJ2-2, the full variable domain is DTGVSQNPRHKITKRGQNVTFRCDPISEHNRLYWYRQTLGQGPEFLTYFQNEAQLEKSRLLSDRFSAERPKGSFSTLEIQRTEQGDSAMYLCASSPRRTGELFFGEGSRLTVL.

This chain links TRBV4-3 with TRBJ2-3; 13 nucleotides agree with TRBD2. Germline V lookup: CDR1 LGHNA, CDR2 YSLEER. V was pared by 2 bases and J by 6 bases, with 5 bases of the junction left unmatched. The CDR3 consists of 16 residues. This chain's CDR3 is CASSQLGLAGRDTQYF. CDR3 DNA: TGCGCCAGCAGCCAACTGGGACTAGCGGGGCGGGATACGCAGTATTTT.